Below are 10 T cell receptor beta chains sequenced from a single sample in a study of regulatory T cells in long-lasting Graves disease. The time point was: newly diagnosed GD, antithyroid drugs for less than 3 months. Scientists built the TCR library using RNA that was extracted from PBMCs. Assembly of TCR beta libraries relied on iRepertoire HTBI primers together with Arm-PCR of CDR3 regions. TCRdb fed the multiplex PCR reads into MiXCR, producing one record per CDR3 protein. The sample has about 540,000 distinct CDR3 sequences, approximately 13% seen once. The data were also submitted as part of a second study, on T cells in Graves' hyperthyroidism and ophthalmopathy.

Sequencing used peripheral blood mononuclear cells (PBMCs), obtained at new diagnosis, from a patient treated with antithyroid drugs. These receptors were taken from a man younger than 40 with Graves disease.

With regard to this clonotype: A much bigger clone sits one base away, suggesting this may be a read error. This chain links TRBV9 with TRBJ2-1; perhaps TRBD1 as D (6 bases). The CDR3 spans 14 residues. Germline CDR1 SGDLS, CDR2 YYNGEE. CDR3 DNA sequence: TGCGCCAGCAGCTCCCAAATTCACAGGGACGAGCAGTTCTTC. Amino acid sequence: CASSSQIHRDEQFF.

This clonotype has at least ten counts. The CDR3 loop reads CASSLAFNYGYTF. The CDR3 region has the DNA TGTGCCAGCAGTTTAGCCTTTAACTATGGCTACACCTTC. This chain uses TRBV27 with TRBJ1-2; no definite D call. Germline V gives CDR1 MNHEY, CDR2 SMNVEV (reference sequence). The CDR3 loop spans 13 amino acids. Trimming removed 2 bases from V and 1 base from J, with 5 bases in between.

This clonotype came up many times. The V and J genes are TRBV10-3 and TRBJ1-2; 7 bases are a match to TRBD1. The CDR3 runs to 18 residues. Looked up from germline, CDR1 is ENHRY and CDR2 is SYGVKD. The ends lost 11 bases at V and 0 bases at J; junction bases unmatched: 21. The CDR3 sequence is CAATFGGDRPDPNYGYTF. Written as DNA, the CDR3 is TGTGCCGCCACGTTCGGGGGGGACAGACCCGATCCTAACTATGGCTACACCTTC.

In this sample, this clonotype turned up a few times. The chain combines TRBV7-2 with TRBJ2-1; D is possibly TRBD2 (5 bases). The CDR3 contains 16 residues. V was pared by 3 bases and J by 7 bases, with 19 bases between. Germline V gene lookup returns CDR1 SGHTA and CDR2 FQGNSA. CDR3 loop: CASSFRPVGMTNEQFF. Here the CDR3 DNA reads TGTGCCAGCAGCTTCCGGCCCGTCGGGATGACAAATGAGCAGTTCTTC.

This clonotype has a count of ten or more. The chain employs TRBV20-1 and TRBJ2-7; D may be TRBD2 (6 bases). Trimming took 3 bases from V and 7 from J, leaving 16 bases between them. This CDR3 comprises 13 residues. Germline CDR1 is DFQATT and CDR2 is SNEGSKA (reference sequence). Written as DNA, the CDR3 is TGCAGTGCTAGTCTCGGGAGCTCGGAAGAGCAGTACTTC. Its translation is CSASLGSSEEQYF.

Ten or more counts support this clonotype. The V call is TRBV2, the J call TRBJ2-7; 7 bases are a match to TRBD2. Germline V gene sequence: CDR1 SNHLY, CDR2 FYNNEI. Unmatched junction bases numbered 10, after V lost 3 bases and J lost 11 bases. CDR3 length equals 13 residues. CDR3 sequence reads: CASSDGLGGRKYF. The DNA of the CDR3 is TGTGCCAGCAGTGATGGTCTTGGCGGGAGAAAGTACTTC.

This clonotype was seen repeatedly, ten times or more. The V gene is TRBV20-1, the J gene TRBJ1-5; TRBD1 aligns across 9 bases. V dropped 7 bases and J dropped 4; count of bases not matched to a gene: 2. The CDR3 runs to 12 residues. Germline V gene lookup returns CDR1 DFQATT and CDR2 SNEGSKA (reference sequence). CDR3 DNA sequence: TGCAGTGAAGGACAGGGGAATCAGCCCCAGCATTTT. It is translated as CSEGQGNQPQHF.

This clonotype was seen at least ten times. The chain uses TRBV4-1 and TRBJ2-2, with D perhaps being TRBD1 or TRBD2 (6 bases each). CDR3 size: 15 residues. V was shortened by 8 bases and J by 7 bases, with 20 bases between the two germline ends. CDR1 is MGHRA and CDR2 is YSYEKL in the germline V gene. CDR3 in amino acids: CASQRGQEGNGELFF. The CDR3, as DNA: TGCGCCAGCCAACGGGGGCAGGAAGGGAACGGGGAGCTGTTTTTT.

In regard to this clonotype: This may be a read error: a much more frequent sequence differs by one nucleotide. The chain uses TRBV29-1 and TRBJ1-1; TRBD1 is a possible D gene (6 bases). The length of the CDR3 is 13 residues. Germline lookup yields CDR1 SQVTM and CDR2 ANQGSEA. V was cut by 8 bases and J by 0 bases, with 13 bases left in between. In DNA form, the CDR3 reads TGCAGCTCCAGGGGAGGGATGAACACTGAAGCTTTCTTT. This sequence encodes CSSRGGMNTEAFF.

The V gene is TRBV10-2, the J gene TRBJ1-6, with unresolved D. Trimming cost V 0 bases and J 8 bases, with 11 bases left between them. Germline assignment: CDR1 WSHSY and CDR2 SAAADI. This CDR3 is built from 15 residues. The CDR3 DNA follows: TGCGCCAGCAGTGAGTCTAATGGGGTTCATTCACCCCTCCACTTT. It specifies CASSESNGVHSPLHF.